This T cell receptor beta chain was recovered during a study of T cells in Graves' hyperthyroidism and ophthalmopathy. Across the study: Before any treatment, at initial diagnosis, peripheral blood was collected.

Aged 18 to 65, the patients had hyperthyroidism that was newly diagnosed and had lasted under 2 months. This CDR3 contains 13 residues. Per germline, CDR1 SGHDT and CDR2 YYEEEE. Trimming shortened V by 7 bases and J by 0 bases, and 9 bases separated the two germline ends. The study, taken as a whole, reports: Most clonotypes that expanded in the thyroid above 0.001 also showed up in blood.

A word on this clonotype: Its antigen is as yet unknown.

The source material, RNA transcripts, was used to amplify TCR beta CDR3 regions. HTBI primers drove first-round RT-PCR of the TCR CDR3. MiXCR, run by TCRdb on the multiplex PCR reads, gives a single entry per CDR3 protein. This table has around 350,000 distinct CDR3 sequences, 15% to 20% appearing once. The J gene is TRBJ2-3, the V gene TRBV5-6; D possibly corresponds to TRBD2 (6 bases). The specimen was blood. The sequence derives from a woman in her 30s with Graves' hyperthyroidism that later progressed to Graves' ophthalmopathy. The DNA of the CDR3 is TGTGCCAGCGGGAGGATAAGCACAGATACGCAGTATTTT. Its translation: CASGRISTDTQYF.